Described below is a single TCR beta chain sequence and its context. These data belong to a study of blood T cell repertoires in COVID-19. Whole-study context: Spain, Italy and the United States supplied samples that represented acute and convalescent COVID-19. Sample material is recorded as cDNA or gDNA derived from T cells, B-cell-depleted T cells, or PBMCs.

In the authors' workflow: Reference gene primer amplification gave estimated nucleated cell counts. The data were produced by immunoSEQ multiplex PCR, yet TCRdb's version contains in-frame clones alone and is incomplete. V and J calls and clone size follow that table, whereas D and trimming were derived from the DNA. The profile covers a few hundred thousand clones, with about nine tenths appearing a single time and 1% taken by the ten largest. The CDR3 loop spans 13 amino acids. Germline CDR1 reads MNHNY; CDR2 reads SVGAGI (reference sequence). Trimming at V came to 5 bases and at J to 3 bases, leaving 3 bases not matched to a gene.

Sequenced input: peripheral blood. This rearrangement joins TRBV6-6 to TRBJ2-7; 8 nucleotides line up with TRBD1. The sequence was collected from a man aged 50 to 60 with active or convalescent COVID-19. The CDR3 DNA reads TGTGCCAGCAGTAGGACAGGGAACTACGAGCAGTACTTC. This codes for CASSRTGNYEQYF.